This is a list of T cell receptor beta chains from one sample in a study of cytomegalovirus exposure and HLA in healthy donors. The repertoire was sequenced with immunoSEQ multiplex PCR; TCRdb's copy has only in-frame clones and lacks some. The sample consists of under 250,000 clones, less than 90% of them appearing once. The sequenced sample consisted of PBMCs. Receptor source: a young woman in good health and CMV-seronegative. Each CDR3 is given with its conserved first and last residue. D genes are given only for firm matches. Expanded clones are given a class, and other clones once, few, many or no size at all.

J gene,D gene,V gene,clone size,CDR3 protein,CDR3 DNA
TRBJ1-4,.,TRBV18,.,CASSQGVLNEKLFF,TGTGCCAGCTCACAGGGGGTCCTTAATGAAAAACTGTTTTTT
TRBJ2-3,TRBD2,TRBV18,once,CASSPGGADTQYF,TGTGCCAGCTCACCAGGGGGGGCAGATACGCAGTATTTT
TRBJ1-4,.,TRBV5-4,.,CASSPWGGGNEKLFF,TGTGCCAGCAGCCCCTGGGGGGGAGGTAATGAAAAACTGTTTTTT
TRBJ2-3,TRBD2,TRBV2,.,CASSERGLAGPDTQYF,TGTGCCAGCAGTGAAAGGGGACTAGCGGGACCAGATACGCAGTATTTT
TRBJ1-2,.,TRBV6-1,.,CASSEFSWQNYGYTF,TGTGCCAGCAGTGAATTTTCCTGGCAGAACTATGGCTACACCTTC
TRBJ2-7,.,TRBV5-1,.,CASSPPGGAGRSEQYF,TGCGCCAGCAGCCCCCCAGGAGGGGCAGGGAGGAGCGAGCAGTACTTC
TRBJ2-1,TRBD2,TRBV30,.,CAWRKGLAEGNEQFF,TGTGCCTGGAGAAAGGGACTAGCGGAAGGTAATGAGCAGTTCTTC
TRBJ1-6,.,TRBV18,.,CASSASSYNSPLHF,TGTGCCAGCTCAGCGAGCTCCTATAATTCACCCCTCCACTTT
TRBJ2-7,.,TRBV7-9,few,CASSLAQGRVLHEQYF,TGTGCCAGCAGCTTAGCGCAGGGCAGGGTTCTACACGAGCAGTACTTC
TRBJ1-5,TRBD1,TRBV2,once,CARGTGASQPQHF,TGTGCCAGGGGGACAGGGGCGTCTCAGCCCCAGCATTTT
TRBJ1-2,.,TRBV27,.,CASSPSDHGGIYGYTF,TGTGCCAGCAGTCCCTCTGACCACGGGGGGATCTATGGCTACACCTTC
TRBJ1-1,TRBD1,TRBV18,.,CASSPRQGKNTEAFF,TGTGCCAGCTCACCACGACAGGGAAAGAACACTGAAGCTTTCTTT
TRBJ2-7,.,TRBV19,.,CASSAAIRDEQYF,TGTGCCAGTAGTGCCGCGATCAGAGACGAGCAGTACTTC
TRBJ1-1,.,TRBV6-1,.,CASSERRTIAFF,TGTGCCAGCAGTGAACGGCGCACCATAGCTTTCTTT
TRBJ1-1,.,TRBV27,.,CASSLFGGYNTEAFF,TGTGCCAGCAGTTTGTTTGGGGGGTATAACACTGAAGCTTTCTTT
TRBJ1-3,TRBD1,TRBV9,.,CASSAGGTGNSGNTIYF,TGTGCCAGCAGCGCCGGAGGGACAGGAAACTCTGGAAACACCATATATTTT
TRBJ1-1,TRBD1,TRBV11-2,.,CASSLEWGQGAAFF,TGTGCCAGCAGCTTAGAGTGGGGACAGGGTGCAGCTTTCTTT
TRBJ2-1,TRBD2,TRBV7-7,once,CASSLSSSGGANEQFF,TGTGCTAGCAGCTTATCATCTAGCGGGGGGGCCAATGAGCAGTTCTTC
TRBJ1-1,.,TRBV11-2,once,CASSRAGRGTEAFF,TGTGCCAGCAGCAGAGCAGGGCGGGGAACTGAAGCTTTCTTT
TRBJ1-1,.,TRBV5-6,.,CASSLKFTGQLTTEAFF,TGTGCCAGCAGCTTGAAATTTACTGGACAGCTTACCACTGAAGCTTTCTTT
TRBJ1-5,TRBD1,TRBV6-1,.,CASGYNRGQQPQHF,TGTGCCAGCGGATACAACAGGGGGCAGCAGCCCCAGCATTTT
TRBJ2-7,TRBD1,TRBV28,.,CASLGTGAPYEQYF,TGTGCCAGCCTCGGGACAGGGGCACCCTACGAGCAGTACTTC
TRBJ1-1,.,TRBV28,.,CASYRAPPTEAFF,TGTGCCAGTTACCGGGCCCCACCCACTGAAGCTTTCTTT
TRBJ2-5,TRBD1,TRBV7-2,.,CASSVGGRDRAQETQYF,TGTGCCAGCAGCGTTGGTGGGCGGGACAGGGCTCAAGAGACCCAGTACTTC
TRBJ2-7,.,TRBV27,.,CASSFLGGGPYF,TGTGCCAGCAGTTTCCTAGGGGGAGGCCCGTACTTC
TRBJ1-4,.,TRBV11-2,.,CASSLFFGVGGLAEKLFF,TGTGCCAGCAGCTTATTTTTTGGTGTAGGGGGGCTCGCGGAAAAACTGTTTTTT
TRBJ1-4,.,TRBV9,.,CASSEPGTSEKLFF,TGTGCCAGCAGCGAGCCCGGGACAAGTGAAAAACTGTTTTTT
TRBJ2-4,TRBD2,TRBV7-9,once,CASSGRGRNIQYF,TGTGCCAGTTCGGGGCGGGGGAGAAACATTCAGTACTTC
TRBJ1-1,.,TRBV21-1,.,CASSKSGNTEAFF,TGTGCCAGCAGCAAATCCGGAAACACTGAAGCTTTCTTT